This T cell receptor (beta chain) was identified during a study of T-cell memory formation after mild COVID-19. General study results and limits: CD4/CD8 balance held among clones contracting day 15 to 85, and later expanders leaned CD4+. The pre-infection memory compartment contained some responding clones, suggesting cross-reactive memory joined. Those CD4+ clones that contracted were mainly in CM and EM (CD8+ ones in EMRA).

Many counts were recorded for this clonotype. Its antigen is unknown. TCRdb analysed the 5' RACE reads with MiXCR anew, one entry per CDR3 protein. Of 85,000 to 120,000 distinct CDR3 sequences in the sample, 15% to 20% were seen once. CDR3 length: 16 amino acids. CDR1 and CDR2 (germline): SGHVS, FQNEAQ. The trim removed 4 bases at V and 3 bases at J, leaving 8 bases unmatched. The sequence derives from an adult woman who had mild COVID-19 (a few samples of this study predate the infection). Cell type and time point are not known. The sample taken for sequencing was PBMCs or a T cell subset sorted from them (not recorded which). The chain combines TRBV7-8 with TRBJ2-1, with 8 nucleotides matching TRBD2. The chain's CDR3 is CASSSAGLDLYNEQFF. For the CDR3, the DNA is TGTGCCAGCAGCTCAGCGGGACTAGATCTCTACAATGAGCAGTTCTTC. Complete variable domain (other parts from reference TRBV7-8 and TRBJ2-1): GAGVSQSPRYKVAKRGQDVALRCDPISGHVSLFWYQQALGQGPEFLTYFQNEAQLDKSGLPSDRFFAERPEGSVSTLKIQRTQQEDSAVYLCASSSAGLDLYNEQFFGPGTRLTVL.